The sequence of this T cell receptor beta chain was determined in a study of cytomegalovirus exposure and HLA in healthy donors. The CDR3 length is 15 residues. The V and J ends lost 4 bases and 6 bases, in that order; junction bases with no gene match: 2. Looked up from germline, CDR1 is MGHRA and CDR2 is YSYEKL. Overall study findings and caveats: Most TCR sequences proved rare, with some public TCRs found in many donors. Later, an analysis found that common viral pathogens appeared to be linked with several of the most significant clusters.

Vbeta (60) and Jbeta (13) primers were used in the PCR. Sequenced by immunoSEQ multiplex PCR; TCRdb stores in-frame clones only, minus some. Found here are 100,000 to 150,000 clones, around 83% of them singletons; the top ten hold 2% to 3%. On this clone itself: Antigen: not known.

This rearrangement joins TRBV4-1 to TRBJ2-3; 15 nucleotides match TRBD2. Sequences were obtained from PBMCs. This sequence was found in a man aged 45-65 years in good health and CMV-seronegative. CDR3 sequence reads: CASSLGLAGGDTQYF. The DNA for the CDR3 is TGCGCCAGCAGCCTCGGACTAGCGGGGGGGGATACGCAGTATTTT.